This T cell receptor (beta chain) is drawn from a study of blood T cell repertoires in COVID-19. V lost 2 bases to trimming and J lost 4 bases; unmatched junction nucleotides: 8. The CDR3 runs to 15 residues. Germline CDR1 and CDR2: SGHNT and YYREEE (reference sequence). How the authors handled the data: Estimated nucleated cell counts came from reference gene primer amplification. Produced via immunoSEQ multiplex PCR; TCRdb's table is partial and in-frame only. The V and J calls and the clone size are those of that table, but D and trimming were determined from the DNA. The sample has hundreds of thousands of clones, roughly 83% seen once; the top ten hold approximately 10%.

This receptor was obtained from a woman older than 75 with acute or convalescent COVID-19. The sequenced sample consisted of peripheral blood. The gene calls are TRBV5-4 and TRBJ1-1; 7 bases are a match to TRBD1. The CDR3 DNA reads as TGTGCCAGCAGCTTAGGCAACAGGGGAGGCACTGAAGCTTTCTTT. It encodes CASSLGNRGGTEAFF.